This entry features one T cell receptor beta chain sequence. As to treatment: over 15 received Ad26.COV2.S at low or high dose, single or two shots; about 5 received placebo; per-sample allocation not given. Following the first vaccine or placebo injection, samples were taken on day 63. This specimen belongs to a study of Ad26.COV2.S vaccination and SARS-CoV-2 variants. Using immunoSEQ multiplex PCR, the repertoire was profiled, and TCRdb retains in-frame clones only, with some absent. The sample has roughly 400,000 clones; 92% are singletons. Germline values: CDR1 WNHNN, CDR2 SYGVQD (reference sequence). J gave up 3 bases and V 5 bases, and 14 bases lay outside the gene matches. This CDR3 is 17 amino acids long.

This receptor was taken from a person aged 18-65 years who received the Ad26.COV2.S COVID-19 vaccine or a placebo. The rearrangement joins TRBV10-1 to TRBJ2-5; 8 positions agree with TRBD1. Material: peripheral blood, obtained in a trial of Ad26.COV2.S vaccine versus placebo. The CDR3 reads CASSTRGLSQLEETQYF. In DNA form, the CDR3 reads TGCGCCAGCAGTACCAGGGGGCTATCTCAGTTAGAAGAGACCCAGTACTTC.